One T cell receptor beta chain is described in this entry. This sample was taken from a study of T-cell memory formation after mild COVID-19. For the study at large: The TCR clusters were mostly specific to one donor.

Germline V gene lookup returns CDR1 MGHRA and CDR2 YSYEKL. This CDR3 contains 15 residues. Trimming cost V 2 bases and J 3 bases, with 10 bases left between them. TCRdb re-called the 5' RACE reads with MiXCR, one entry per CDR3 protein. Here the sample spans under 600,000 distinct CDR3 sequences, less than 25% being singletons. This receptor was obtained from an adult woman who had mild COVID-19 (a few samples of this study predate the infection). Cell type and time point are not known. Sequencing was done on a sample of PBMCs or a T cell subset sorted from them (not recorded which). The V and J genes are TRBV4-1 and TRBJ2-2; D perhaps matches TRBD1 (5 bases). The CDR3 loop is CASSQRRGDTGELFF. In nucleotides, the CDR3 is TGCGCCAGCAGCCAACGAAGGGGTGACACCGGGGAGCTGTTTTTT.